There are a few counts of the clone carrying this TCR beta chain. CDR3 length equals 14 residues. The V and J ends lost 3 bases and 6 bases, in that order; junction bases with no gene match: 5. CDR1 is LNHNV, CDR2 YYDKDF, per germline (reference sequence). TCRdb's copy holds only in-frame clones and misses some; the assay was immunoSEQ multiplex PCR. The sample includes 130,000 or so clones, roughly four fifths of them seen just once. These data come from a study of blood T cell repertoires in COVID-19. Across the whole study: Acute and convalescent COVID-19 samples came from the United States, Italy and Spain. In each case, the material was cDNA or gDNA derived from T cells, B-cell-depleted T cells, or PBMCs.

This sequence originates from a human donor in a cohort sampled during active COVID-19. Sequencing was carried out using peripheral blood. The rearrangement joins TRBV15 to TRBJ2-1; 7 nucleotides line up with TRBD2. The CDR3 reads CATSRRDYFNEQFF. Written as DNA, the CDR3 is TGTGCCACCAGCAGGCGGGACTACTTCAATGAGCAGTTCTTC. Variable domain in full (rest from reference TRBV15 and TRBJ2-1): DAMVIQNPRYQVTQFGKPVTLSCSQTLNHNVMYWYQQKSSQAPKLLFHYYDKDFNNEADTPDNFQSRRPNTSFCFLDIRSPGLGDTAMYLCATSRRDYFNEQFFGPGTRLTVL.